The rows below give T cell receptor beta chains drawn from one sample of a study of molecular identifiers for immune sequencing clone quantification. Each CDR3 protein is one row after TCRdb ran MiXCR on the PCR reads. The sample lists 300,000 to 400,000 distinct CDR3 sequences; over 20% were seen once. The sequenced sample was naive CD8+ T cells from blood, with Jurkat cell RNA spiked in. The receptors come from a human donor in good health. Some libraries in this study had Jurkat cell RNA spiked in. Each CDR3 is given with its conserved first and last residue. D genes are given only for firm matches. Only part of the rows carry a size: once, few, many, or a class if the clone is expanded.

D	V	J	size	CDR3	DNA
-	TRBV23-1	TRBJ2-7	many	CASSHSDISCSYEQYF	TGCGCCAGCAGTCATTCCGACATCTCCTGCTCCTACGAGCAGTACTTC
TRBD1	TRBV9	TRBJ2-3	many	CASSVEGTGGSTDTQYF	TGTGCCAGCAGCGTAGAAGGGACAGGGGGTAGCACAGATACGCAGTATTTT
-	TRBV14	TRBJ2-4	many	CASSQGYNITKNIQYF	TGTGCCAGCAGCCAAGGGTACAACATTACCAAAAACATTCAGTACTTC
-	TRBV27	TRBJ1-2	many	CASSFSPNYGYTF	TGTGCCAGCAGTTTTTCTCCTAACTATGGCTACACCTTC
TRBD2	TRBV27	TRBJ2-7	many	CASSFSGSSYEQYF	TGTGCCAGCAGTTTTAGCGGGAGTAGTTACGAGCAGTACTTC
TRBD1	TRBV28	TRBJ2-4	many	CASSFLDRGNIQYF	TGTGCCAGCAGTTTTCTGGACAGGGGAAACATTCAGTACTTC
-	TRBV27	TRBJ1-1	many	CASSARGNTEAFF	TGTGCCAGCAGTGCCAGGGGGAACACTGAAGCTTTCTTT
-	TRBV6-2/TRBV6-3	TRBJ1-1	-	CASSWMDTEAFF	TGTGCCAGCAGTTGGATGGACACTGAAGCTTTCTTT
-	TRBV5-1	TRBJ1-2	many	CASSSGRQGYTF	TGCGCCAGCAGCTCCGGCAGGCAGGGCTACACCTTC
TRBD2	TRBV20-1	TRBJ2-3	few	CSATWERELTDTQYF	TGCAGTGCCACCTGGGAGCGGGAGCTGACAGATACGCAGTATTTT
-	TRBV12-3/TRBV12-4	TRBJ1-1	many	CASSLMGTLENTEAFF	TGTGCCAGCAGTTTAATGGGGACACTAGAGAACACTGAAGCTTTCTTT
-	TRBV11-2	TRBJ2-1	-	CAGSLLARWGDEQFF	TGTGCCGGCAGCTTACTTGCCAGGTGGGGCGATGAGCAGTTCTTC
-	TRBV20-1	TRBJ1-1	many	CSARWAGKNTEAFF	TGCAGTGCTAGATGGGCAGGGAAGAACACTGAAGCTTTCTTT
TRBD1	TRBV11-2	TRBJ1-4	few	CASSLFAGGEKLFF	TGTGCCAGCAGCTTATTCGCAGGGGGTGAAAAACTGTTTTTT
-	TRBV15	TRBJ2-3	many	CATTQGGASSTDTQYF	TGTGCCACCACCCAGGGGGGAGCCTCTAGCACAGATACGCAGTATTTT
TRBD2	TRBV4-1	TRBJ2-5	many	CASSPTSGGQETQYF	TGCGCCAGCAGCCCTACTAGCGGGGGGCAAGAGACCCAGTACTTC
TRBD1	TRBV10-1	TRBJ2-5	-	CASSPKVGTGVETQCF	TGCGCCAGCAGTCCCAAGGTTGGGACAGGGGTAGAGACCCAGTGCTTC
TRBD1	TRBV7-9	TRBJ1-5	many	CASSTGVGQPQHF	TGTGCCAGCAGTACAGGGGTGGGGCAGCCCCAGCATTTT
-	TRBV7-6	TRBJ2-5	many	CASSTDRNQETQYF	TGTGCCAGCAGCACCGACAGGAACCAAGAGACCCAGTACTTC
-	TRBV5-1	TRBJ2-7	many	CASSLWGYEQYF	TGCGCCAGCAGCTTGTGGGGCTACGAGCAGTACTTC
-	TRBV10-2	TRBJ2-7	many	CASMLVGYEQYF	TGCGCCAGCATGCTGGTCGGTTACGAGCAGTACTTC
-	TRBV27	TRBJ2-3	-	CASSLEGSGRPATDTQYF	TGTGCCAGCAGTTTAGAGGGGAGCGGTCGGCCGGCTACAGATACGCAGTATTTT
-	TRBV6-5	TRBJ2-1	many	CASSYSKGFYEQFF	TGTGCCAGCAGTTACTCGAAGGGGTTCTATGAGCAGTTCTTC
-	TRBV30	TRBJ1-1	many	CAWSTGRFGEAFF	TGTGCCTGGAGCACAGGGAGATTTGGTGAAGCTTTCTTT
TRBD2	TRBV20-1	TRBJ2-7	many	CSARVRQSSGSVYEQYF	TGCAGTGCTAGAGTGCGACAGAGTAGCGGGAGCGTTTACGAGCAGTACTTC
-	TRBV4-3	TRBJ2-1	many	CASSQARGRYNEQFF	TGCGCCAGCAGCCAAGCCAGGGGCCGCTACAATGAGCAGTTCTTC
TRBD1	TRBV19	TRBJ1-1	-	CVTGRGGRARNTEAFF	TGCGTCACAGGCCGAGGGGGCCGGGCCAGGAACACTGAAGCTTTCTTT
-	TRBV7-6	TRBJ1-2	many	CASSQGTPANYGYTF	TGTGCCAGCAGCCAAGGGACACCCGCTAACTATGGCTACACCTTC
-	TRBV4-3	TRBJ1-3	many	CASSHADTNSGNTIYF	TGCGCCAGCAGCCATGCTGACACCAACTCTGGAAACACCATATATTTT
TRBD1	TRBV5-1	TRBJ2-7	many	CASSSKGAYDEQYF	TGCGCCAGCAGCTCAAAGGGGGCGTACGACGAGCAGTACTTC
TRBD1	TRBV30	TRBJ1-2	-	CAWSTEGAYGYTF	TGTGCCTGGAGTACTGAGGGGGCCTATGGCTACACCTTC
-	TRBV9	TRBJ1-2	-	CASSTRNYGYTF	TGTGCCAGCAGCACGAGAAACTATGGCTACACCTTC
-	TRBV7-9	TRBJ1-1	many	CASSLAPMWGRGTEAFF	TGTGCCAGCAGCTTAGCCCCAATGTGGGGGCGAGGCACTGAAGCTTTCTTT
-	TRBV3-2	TRBJ2-5	few	CASSQEGGDQETQYF	TGTGCCAGCAGCCAAGAGGGTGGGGATCAAGAGACCCAGTACTTC
TRBD2	TRBV7-9	TRBJ2-5	many	CASSSISGSQQETQYF	TGTGCCAGCAGCTCGATAAGCGGGAGCCAGCAAGAGACCCAGTACTTC
TRBD1	TRBV27	TRBJ2-3	few	CASSVSTGGTDTQYF	TGTGCCAGCAGCGTTTCAACAGGGGGCACAGATACGCAGTATTTT
TRBD2	TRBV7-7	TRBJ2-5	many	CASSFNPGLAGGETQYF	TGTGCTAGCAGTTTTAACCCGGGACTAGCGGGAGGAGAGACCCAGTACTTC
TRBD1	TRBV27	TRBJ1-6	many	CASSHGTGGYNSPLHF	TGTGCCAGCAGTCACGGGACAGGGGGCTATAATTCACCCCTCCACTTT
TRBD1	TRBV4-3	TRBJ1-1	-	CASSHGLSTGSTEAFF	TGCGCCAGCAGCCACGGCCTTTCGACAGGGAGCACTGAAGCTTTCTTT
-	TRBV5-4	TRBJ1-3	many	CASSLADSGNTIYF	TGTGCCAGCAGCTTGGCAGACTCTGGAAACACCATATATTTT
-	TRBV12-3/TRBV12-4	TRBJ1-4	-	CASSFARLNEKLFF	TGTGCCAGCAGTTTCGCCAGACTTAATGAAAAACTGTTTTTT
-	TRBV19	TRBJ2-7	many	CASSPGRLYEQYF	TGTGCCAGTAGTCCGGGACGGCTCTACGAGCAGTACTTC
TRBD1	TRBV19	TRBJ1-5	many	CANPNPQGQAKDSNQPQHF	TGTGCCAATCCGAACCCTCAGGGACAGGCGAAAGATAGCAATCAGCCCCAGCATTTT
-	TRBV5-1	TRBJ1-1	-	CASKLGGTEAFF	TGCGCCAGCAAATTAGGGGGGACTGAAGCTTTCTTT
TRBD1	TRBV10-3	TRBJ1-1	few	CAISEWDRSYTEAFF	TGTGCCATCAGTGAGTGGGACAGGAGCTACACTGAAGCTTTCTTT
-	TRBV30	TRBJ2-2	many	CAWSFVYTGELFF	TGTGCCTGGAGCTTCGTATACACCGGGGAGCTGTTTTTT
-	TRBV28	TRBJ2-1	many	CASGPNEQFF	TGTGCCAGCGGCCCTAATGAGCAGTTCTTC
TRBD2	TRBV4-1	TRBJ2-7	-	CASSAGGYERYF	TGCGCCAGCTCGGCGGGGGGCTACGAGCGGTACTTC
TRBD2	TRBV28	TRBJ2-1	few	CASTISPSGGGEQFF	TGTGCCAGCACCATTTCCCCTAGCGGAGGCGGTGAGCAGTTCTTC
-	TRBV3-1	TRBJ1-1	-	CASSRSPEGLNTEAFF	TGTGCCAGCAGTCGATCCCCAGAGGGTTTAAACACTGAAGCTTTCTTT